This entry lists 20 T cell receptor beta chains sequenced from one sample in a study of blood T cell repertoires in COVID-19. Data came from immunoSEQ multiplex PCR; TCRdb stores just in-frame clones and leaves some out. Among approximately 170,000 clones listed, around 81% were seen once. The sample was PBMCs or T cells enriched from blood (not recorded which). Every receptor here comes from a man in his forties who had recovered from COVID-19.

This clone has a single count. The V gene is TRBV10-1, the J gene TRBJ2-3, with D possibly TRBD1 on 6 matching bases. V was cut by 8 bases and J by 4 bases, with 19 bases left in between. There are 15 residues in the CDR3. CDR1 is WNHNN, CDR2 SYGVQD, per germline (reference sequence). The CDR3 DNA reads as TGCGCCAGCTCCTCCGGGACAAAAGATCCAGATACGCAGTATTTT. This codes for CASSSGTKDPDTQYF.

This rearrangement joins TRBV3-1 (or the pseudogene TRBV3-2) to TRBJ1-5; D is uncertain. Germline V gives CDR1 LGHDT, CDR2 YNNKEL (reference sequence). Trimming left V 0 bases short and J 5 bases short, with 5 bases between. CDR3 length: 13 amino acids. CDR3 in amino acids: CASSQDLYQPQHF. CDR3 nucleotides: TGTGCCAGCAGCCAAGATCTTTATCAGCCCCAGCATTTT.

This clone was counted a few times. The chain recombines TRBV14 with TRBJ1-6; tentative D call: TRBD1 (5 bases). Trimming pared 1 base from V and 8 bases from J, leaving 12 bases between. CDR3 length: 15 residues. Germline lookup yields CDR1 SGHDN and CDR2 FVKESK. The CDR3 loop reads CASSQGGLIYSPLHF. CDR3 in DNA: TGTGCCAGCAGCCAAGGGGGACTGATTTATTCACCCCTCCACTTT.

This clone was seen just once. This sequence joins TRBV5-4 and TRBJ1-6, with D tentatively TRBD1 (6 bases). Trimming stripped 1 base from V and 9 bases from J, with 14 bases between. This CDR3 has 15 residues. The germline gives CDR1 SGHNT, CDR2 YYREEE (reference sequence). In DNA form, the CDR3 reads TGTGCCAGCAGCTTGACAACAGGGATGGGTTCACCCCTCCACTTT. This codes for CASSLTTGMGSPLHF.

The chain carries TRBV27 and TRBJ1-6, with 9 bases that match TRBD1. CDR1 and CDR2 (germline): MNHEY, SMNVEV (reference sequence). The CDR3 runs to 17 residues. V shed 5 bases, J shed 9 bases, and the junction held 14 bases outside the gene matches. DNA for the CDR3: TGTGCCAGCAGTCTACCCTCTACAGGGGGCCTAGGTTCACCCCTCCACTTT. Translation: CASSLPSTGGLGSPLHF.

J is TRBJ1-2 and V is TRBV4-1, with TRBD1 identical over 11 bases. The V gene end was trimmed by 9 bases and the J gene end by 5 bases; junction bases not matched to a gene: 2. The germline V gene has CDR1 MGHRA and CDR2 YSYEKL. The CDR3 contains 12 residues. CDR3 sequence: CASGQGAYGYTF. The CDR3 DNA follows: TGCGCCAGTGGACAGGGGGCGTATGGCTACACCTTC.

The chain combines TRBV19 with TRBJ1-3; no definite D call. V lost 1 base and J lost 0, with 13 bases in between. The CDR3 has 17 amino acids. Germline loops: CDR1 LNHDA, CDR2 SQIVND (reference sequence). The CDR3 is CASSIASSGNSGNTIYF. The CDR3 DNA reads TGTGCCAGTAGTATAGCGTCCTCAGGCAACTCTGGAAACACCATATATTTT.

The V gene is TRBV5-6, the J gene TRBJ2-7; possible D gene TRBD2, 7 bases. The CDR3 contains 15 residues. CDR1 and CDR2 (germline): SGHDT, YYEEEE. The germline V and J ends were trimmed by 2 bases and 7 bases, with 19 bases remaining between them. In DNA, the CDR3 is TGTGCCAGCAGCTTCGCGGGGGCCGTCCTTCGGGAGCAGTACGTC. It yields the protein CASSFAGAVLREQYV.

V is TRBV2 and J is TRBJ2-1; D ambiguous. V shed 7 bases and J shed 1 base, with 14 bases lying between them. CDR3 size: 15 residues. The germline CDR1 and CDR2 sequences are SNHLY and FYNNEI. The chain's CDR3 is CASTPFSGSYNEQFF. For the CDR3, the DNA is TGTGCCAGCACCCCCTTCTCCGGGTCCTACAATGAGCAGTTCTTC. Looking up the rest from reference TRBV2 and TRBJ2-1 gives the full variable domain: EPEVTQTPSHQVTQMGQEVILRCVPISNHLYFYWYRQILGQKVEFLVSFYNNEISEKSEIFDDQFSVERPDGSNFTLKIRSTKLEDSAMYFCASTPFSGSYNEQFFGPGTRLTVL.

The genes are TRBV6-6 and TRBJ1-5; unclear D gene. The CDR3 is 15 amino acids. Germline loops: CDR1 MNHNY, CDR2 SVGAGI (reference sequence). V lost 7 bases, J lost 1 base, and 14 bases lay in between. CDR3 in amino acids: CASTHPGFSNQPQHF. The DNA for the CDR3 is TGTGCCAGCACTCACCCCGGGTTCAGCAATCAGCCCCAGCATTTT.

The chain couples TRBV27 to TRBJ1-2; possibly TRBD1 for D (5 bases). V lost 5 bases and J 9 bases, leaving 16 bases between the germline ends. The CDR3 has 13 amino acids. Germline V gives CDR1 MNHEY, CDR2 SMNVEV (reference sequence). CDR3 amino acids: CASSRSGDGSYTF. The CDR3 DNA sequence: TGTGCCAGCAGTAGAAGCGGGGACGGGAGCTACACCTTC.

CDR3 amino acids: CASRREAGNTEAFF. The DNA of the CDR3 is TGTGCCAGCAGACGAGAAGCGGGGAACACTGAAGCTTTCTTT. V is TRBV2 and J is TRBJ1-1; D call uncertain. CDR3 length: 14 residues. The germline CDR1 and CDR2 sequences are SNHLY and FYNNEI. V was clipped by 6 bases and J by 1 base, with 12 bases between them.

This clone has only a few counts. The gene calls are TRBV10-3 and TRBJ1-6; D is undetermined. CDR1 is ENHRY and CDR2 is SYGVKD in the germline V gene. The CDR3 covers 14 residues. V was clipped by 2 bases and J by 7 bases, with 9 bases between them. In DNA form, the CDR3 reads TGTGCCATCAGTGAGAATGACGGGAATTCACCCCTCCACTTT. This translates into CAISENDGNSPLHF.

This clone was detected a few times. The chain links TRBV2 to TRBJ2-7; weak D call: TRBD1 (5 bases). With 10 bases removed from V and 4 bases from J, the gap between germline ends came to 14 bases. CDR3 size: 12 residues. Germline values: CDR1 SNHLY, CDR2 FYNNEI. CDR3 nucleotides: TGTGCCACGGAGAAAGGGGATTACGAGCAGTACTTC. Encoded protein: CATEKGDYEQYF.

This chain connects TRBV11-3 to TRBJ2-2, with 7 positions matching TRBD2. The V gene end was trimmed by 4 bases and the J gene end by 5 bases; junction bases not matched to a gene: 7. From germline, CDR1 is SGHNT and CDR2 YENEEA. The CDR3 spans 15 residues. The CDR3 DNA sequence: TGTGCCAGCAGCTGGGACTATTCCCCGACCGGGGAGCTGTTTTTT. This encodes CASSWDYSPTGELFF.

V is TRBV6-5 and J is TRBJ1-5; the match to TRBD1 covers 7 bases. The V gene end was trimmed by 5 bases and the J gene end by 4 bases; junction bases not matched to a gene: 5. The germline V gene has CDR1 MNHEY and CDR2 SVGAGI. The length of the CDR3 is 14 residues. For the CDR3, the DNA is TGTGCCAGCAGTACTCTGACAGGGAATCAGCCCCAGCATTTT. Its translation: CASSTLTGNQPQHF.

The chain links TRBV3-1 (or the pseudogene TRBV3-2) to TRBJ2-5; TRBD2 might be the D (5 bases). The CDR3 contains 16 residues. Trimming took 3 bases from V and 3 from J, leaving 17 bases between them. Germline lookup yields CDR1 LGHDT and CDR2 YNNKEL (reference sequence). CDR3 nucleotide sequence: TGTGCCAGCAGCCAGCTGGATGCGGGTCGGGAAGAGACCCAGTACTTC. Translating gives CASSQLDAGREETQYF.

This rearrangement joins TRBV10-3 to TRBJ1-1, with D unresolved. The CDR3 has 14 residues. Germline V gene data show CDR1 as ENHRY and CDR2 as SYGVKD. The V end lost 5 bases, the J end lost 5 bases, and 15 bases lay between the germline ends. The CDR3 loop reads CAISPDEGWTEAFF. Here the CDR3 DNA reads TGTGCCATCAGTCCTGACGAGGGTTGGACTGAAGCTTTCTTT.

In its sample, this clone was seen a few times. In DNA form, the CDR3 reads TGTGCCAGCAGCCCCCGAGGGCCAGAGACCCAGTACTTC. Its translation is CASSPRGPETQYF. The J gene is TRBJ2-5, the V gene TRBV7-9, with D maybe TRBD2 (5 bases). The CDR3 totals 13 residues. Trimming pared 5 bases from V and 4 bases from J, leaving 11 bases between. Germline V CDR1 and CDR2: SEHNR, FQNEAQ (reference sequence).

The gene calls are TRBV2 and TRBJ2-5; 9 bases are shared with TRBD2. CDR3 size: 15 residues. With V trimmed by 6 bases and J by 2 bases, 7 bases remained unmatched. Germline V gene data show CDR1 as SNHLY and CDR2 as FYNNEI. The CDR3, as DNA: TGTGCCAGCAGACAAGCGGGGGGAGAGCAAGAGACCCAGTACTTC. This codes for CASRQAGGEQETQYF.